A single T cell receptor (beta chain) is shown here with its context. Its specificity is unknown. Profiled with immunoSEQ multiplex PCR; TCRdb holds only in-frame clones, not every one. Among 15,000 to 20,000 clones listed, about four fifths were seen once. Trimming took off 4 bases at V and 6 bases at J, with 11 bases between the two ends. The germline CDR1 and CDR2 sequences are WSHSY and SAAADI. CDR3 size: 13 residues. The data belong to a study of T cell therapy after organ transplantation. Time point specified: 4-8 weeks after completion of therapy. Study findings and constraints: CD8 clonality fold change after therapy inversely tracked pretherapy clonality.

The sample in question was CD8+ T cells from blood, obtained after autologous CMV-specific T cell therapy. The chain carries TRBV10-2 and TRBJ2-3; D perhaps matches TRBD2 (5 bases). The receptor was derived from a human patient who had received a solid organ transplant and had CMV disease. Some T cells may be provided by the graft donor. CDR3 in amino acids: CASSATSTDTQYF. The CDR3 nucleotides read TGCGCCAGCAGTGCAACTAGTACCGATACGCAGTATTTT.